Listed below are T cell receptor beta chains from one sample, sequenced in a study of human T cells and chemical hapten exposure. TCRdb reprocessed the RACE reads via MiXCR and lists one record per CDR3 protein. The sample holds a few hundred thousand distinct CDR3 sequences, about 6% seen once. Sample: whole blood, taken in connection with sensitization to the hapten diphenylcyclopropenone (DPC). These TCRs come from a woman between 18 and 29 years old with alopecia areata. Some clones in this sample may be carry-over from other donors' samples. The CDR3 runs from the conserved cysteine through the conserved F or W. The order of the fields is D gene, V gene, clone size, J gene, CDR3 DNA, CDR3 protein. The D gene is left open where the match is weak. Clone size is given for some rows only: seen once, a few or many times, or a class if the clone is expanded.

>TRBD2|TRBV7-9|few|TRBJ2-5
TGTGCCAGCAGCACGACTAGCCTGGAGACCCAGTACTTC
CASSTTSLETQYF
>TRBD1|TRBV7-9|many|TRBJ1-1
TGTGCCAGCAGCTTAGCGGGACAGGGGTTGGCTTTCTTT
CASSLAGQGLAFF
>-|TRBV7-2|many|TRBJ1-6
TGTGCCAGCAGCTTAGGGGCCAGGGCTAATTCACCCCTCCACTTT
CASSLGARANSPLHF
>-|TRBV28|few|TRBJ1-1
TGTGCCAGCAGTTTAGGCGCCAGTATTGAAGCTTTCTTT
CASSLGASIEAFF
>-|TRBV6-5|many|TRBJ1-1
TGTGCCAGCAGTTACGGTCCGGGCGACACCACTGAAGCTTTCTTT
CASSYGPGDTTEAFF
>-|TRBV18|-|TRBJ2-4
TGTGCCAGCTCACCGGTGGAGAGAAACATTCAGTACTTC
CASSPVERNIQYF
>-|TRBV27|many|TRBJ1-2
TGTGCCAGCAGTCCATCGGAGCCTAACTATGGCTACACCTTC
CASSPSEPNYGYTF
>-|TRBV12-3/TRBV12-4|few|TRBJ1-1
TGTGCCAGCAGTTTAACGGCTAGGGGCATAAGACTCTTGCGAACTGAAGCTTTCTTT
CASSLTARGIRLLRTEAFF
>TRBD2|TRBV6-5|-|TRBJ2-3
TGTGCCAGCAGTCCACTAGCGGGGTCAGGCACAGATACGCAGTATTTT
CASSPLAGSGTDTQYF
>-|TRBV29-1|-|TRBJ1-1
TGCAGCGAACAACAGGGAGCGGAGAACACTGAAGCTTTCTTT
CSEQQGAENTEAFF
>TRBD2|TRBV9|-|TRBJ2-3
TGTGCCAGCAGCACGACCCCGGGACTAGCGGGGGGGGCCGTCAGCACAGATACGCAGTATTTT
CASSTTPGLAGGAVSTDTQYF
>TRBD2|TRBV7-2|-|TRBJ2-2
TGTGCCAGCAGCTTAGAACTAGCGGGGGGACGGCTGTTTTTT
CASSLELAGGRLFF
>-|TRBV5-1|many|TRBJ1-6
TGCGCCAGCGGAACAGATGATAATTCACCCCTCCACTTT
CASGTDDNSPLHF
>-|TRBV18|few|TRBJ1-4
TGTGCCAGCTCGGTGGACAGCCTTAATGAAAAACTGTTTTTT
CASSVDSLNEKLFF
>-|TRBV19|few|TRBJ1-2
TGTGCCAGTAGGAGGGAGGTCGGCTATGGCTACACCTTC
CASRREVGYGYTF
>TRBD2|TRBV6-5|few|TRBJ2-1
TGTGCCAGCAGTCTAAGCGGGGGGGCTTCGTATGAGCAGTTCTTC
CASSLSGGASYEQFF
>-|TRBV6-1|-|TRBJ1-1
TGTGCCAGCAGTGTCACCCGGGGGTCGGTGGGCATGAACACTGAAGCTTTCTTT
CASSVTRGSVGMNTEAFF
>-|TRBV6-2/TRBV6-3|few|TRBJ2-7
TGTGCCAGCAGTTATAGGGCGGAAGAGCAGTACTTC
CASSYRAEEQYF
>-|TRBV9|few|TRBJ2-7
TGTGCCAGCAGCGAGGGCGTAGACACCTACGAGCAGTACTTC
CASSEGVDTYEQYF
>-|TRBV5-1|few|TRBJ1-2
TGCGCCAGCAGCCCCCGTGAGGGTCCCGGGTATGGCTACACCTTC
CASSPREGPGYGYTF
>-|TRBV28|many|TRBJ1-5
TGTGCCAGCGCGTCCGGCAATCAGCCCCAGCATTTT
CASASGNQPQHF
>TRBD1|TRBV6-6|many|TRBJ1-5
TGTGCCAGCAGTCTATACGGGGCCCCCGGGACAGGTAATCAGCCCCAGCATTTT
CASSLYGAPGTGNQPQHF
>-|TRBV2|few|TRBJ2-3
TGTGCCAGCAGACCCCTCCGGGATACGCAGTATTTT
CASRPLRDTQYF
>-|TRBV18|-|TRBJ1-1
TGTGCCAGCTCCGACGGACGGAACACTGAAGCTTTCTTT
CASSDGRNTEAFF
>-|TRBV5-1|few|TRBJ1-1
TGCGCCAGCAGCACGGAAAGGGGTGAAGCTTTCTTT
CASSTERGEAFF
>TRBD2|TRBV20-1|-|TRBJ2-1
TGCAGTGCTAGAGCCCCAGCGGGGACTCCCTACAATGAGCAGTTCTTC
CSARAPAGTPYNEQFF
>-|TRBV5-6|few|TRBJ1-2
TGTGCCAGCAGCCCCGAAGGCGGGTTCTATGGCTACACCTTC
CASSPEGGFYGYTF
>-|TRBV7-6|few|TRBJ1-4
TGTGCCGGCAAGGGAGGGGAAAAACTGTTTTTT
CAGKGGEKLFF
>-|TRBV6-2/TRBV6-3|-|TRBJ1-1
TGTGCCAGCAGTTATGTTTCAGTGAACACTGAAGCTTTCTTT
CASSYVSVNTEAFF
>TRBD2|TRBV23-1|-|TRBJ2-5
TGCGCCAGCAGTCATCCTAGCGGGGTTGAGGAGACCCAGTACTTC
CASSHPSGVEETQYF
>-|TRBV2|-|TRBJ2-1
TGTGCCAGCAGGGCAGGGGGAGGGACCTACAATGAGCAGTTCTTC
CASRAGGGTYNEQFF
>-|TRBV29-1|many|TRBJ1-4
TGCAGCGTTGCCCCTTCAACTAATGAAAAACTGTTTTTT
CSVAPSTNEKLFF
>TRBD1|TRBV7-9|many|TRBJ1-2
TGTGCCAGCAGCCTGTGGGACAGGGAGGCTAACTATGGCTACACCTTC
CASSLWDREANYGYTF